A selection of T cell receptor beta chains follows, all from one sample in a study of T-cell reconstitution after alpha-beta-depleted transplantation in children. MiXCR, run by TCRdb on the PCR reads, gives a single entry per CDR3 protein. The data show 250,000 or so distinct CDR3 sequences, around 8% seen once. The sample consisted of PBMCs, mostly from graft donor cells, taken 180 days after TCRalphabeta/CD19-depleted stem cell transplant. The origin of the receptors is a male patient aged 5 to 17 who had a stem cell transplant for acute lymphoblastic leukemia, so the T cells may come from the graft donor. The CDR3 runs from the conserved cysteine through the conserved F or W. A D gene is named only where the DNA matches it firmly. Some rows mark clone size as missing; the rest say once, few, many or name a class of expanded clone.

D: TRBD2; V: TRBV4-1; size: -; J: TRBJ2-1; DNA: TGCGCCAGCAGCCAAGAGCGACTAGCGGGGGGGCTGTCCTACAATGAGCAGTTCTTC; CDR3: CASSQERLAGGLSYNEQFF
D: TRBD2; V: TRBV27; size: many; J: TRBJ2-7; DNA: TGTGCCAGCAGTTTCGACGGGAGGAGGCAGTACTTC; CDR3: CASSFDGRRQYF
D: TRBD2; V: TRBV9; size: many; J: TRBJ2-3; DNA: TGTGCCAGCAGCGAAGACGGGGGGGAGACAGATACGCAGTATTTT; CDR3: CASSEDGGETDTQYF
D: -; V: TRBV4-1; size: many; J: TRBJ1-2; DNA: TGCGCCAGCAGCCATTGGGTGGGGGATGGCTACACCTTC; CDR3: CASSHWVGDGYTF
D: -; V: TRBV29-1; size: many; J: TRBJ1-1; DNA: TGCAGCGTTGCGAATCTGGACACTGAAGCTTTCTTT; CDR3: CSVANLDTEAFF
D: TRBD2; V: TRBV6-2/TRBV6-3; size: many; J: TRBJ2-2; DNA: TGTGCCAGCAGACCGTACCGACTAGCGGGGAACACCGGGGAGCTGTTTTTT; CDR3: CASRPYRLAGNTGELFF
D: -; V: TRBV20-1; size: many; J: TRBJ1-1; DNA: TGCAGTGCTAGAGGGGGTAAACCTGAAGCTTTCTTT; CDR3: CSARGGKPEAFF
D: TRBD2; V: TRBV15; size: many; J: TRBJ2-7; DNA: TGTGCCACCAGCAGCGTGACTAGAAATAGCGGGGGGGCTCCCTACGAGCAGTACTTC; CDR3: CATSSVTRNSGGAPYEQYF
D: -; V: TRBV9; size: many; J: TRBJ2-2; DNA: TGTGCCAGCAGCGTAGATCCACCAGCGAACACCGGGGAGCTGTTTTTT; CDR3: CASSVDPPANTGELFF
D: -; V: TRBV20-1; size: many; J: TRBJ2-1; DNA: TGCAGTGCTAGAGCCCCGTGGAGCAATGAGCAGTTCTTC; CDR3: CSARAPWSNEQFF
D: TRBD2; V: TRBV11-1; size: few; J: TRBJ2-2; DNA: TGTGCCAGCAGCTTAGCCACTAGCGGGGGAACCGGGGAGCTGTTTTTT; CDR3: CASSLATSGGTGELFF
D: -; V: TRBV5-1; size: many; J: TRBJ1-3; DNA: TGCGCCAGCAGCGGGGGGGACGGCAGAGGCAACACCATATATTTT; CDR3: CASSGGDGRGNTIYF
D: -; V: TRBV11-2; size: many; J: TRBJ2-1; DNA: TGTGCCAGCAGCTTAGACGGGCGGGGGACTCAGGGGACCCCGAGCTCCTACAATGAGCAGTTCTTC; CDR3: CASSLDGRGTQGTPSSYNEQFF
D: TRBD2; V: TRBV20-1; size: few; J: TRBJ2-7; DNA: TGCAGTGCGATGACCGGGACTAGCGGCACCTACGAGCAGTACTTC; CDR3: CSAMTGTSGTYEQYF
D: -; V: TRBV12-3/TRBV12-4; size: many; J: TRBJ1-1; DNA: TGTGCCAGCACCCCCCGGCGCACGAACACTGAAGCTTTCTTT; CDR3: CASTPRRTNTEAFF
D: -; V: TRBV6-5; size: many; J: TRBJ1-6; DNA: TGTGCCAGCAGTTACGGGCTTTCACCCCTCCACTTT; CDR3: CASSYGLSPLHF
D: TRBD2; V: TRBV7-9; size: many; J: TRBJ2-1; DNA: TGTGCCAGCAGCTTAAGGATGCGCGGGGGGGCCTACAATGAGCAGTTCTTC; CDR3: CASSLRMRGGAYNEQFF
D: -; V: TRBV18; size: -; J: TRBJ1-1; DNA: TGTGCCAGCTCACCTCAAGGGGGGGCAGTGAACACTGAAGCTTTCTTT; CDR3: CASSPQGGAVNTEAFF
D: -; V: TRBV6-5; size: many; J: TRBJ1-6; DNA: TGTGCCAGCAGTTACTCTCAGGGGTATTCACCCCTCCACTTT; CDR3: CASSYSQGYSPLHF
D: -; V: TRBV9; size: many; J: TRBJ2-5; DNA: TGTGCCAGCAGCCCTCGGTGGCCAAGGGGGACCCAGTACTTC; CDR3: CASSPRWPRGTQYF
D: TRBD1; V: TRBV24-1; size: few; J: TRBJ1-5; DNA: TGTGCCACCAGTGACCAGACAGGGGGCGCGGGTCAGCCCCAGCATTTT; CDR3: CATSDQTGGAGQPQHF
D: -; V: TRBV7-3; size: many; J: TRBJ2-2; DNA: TGTGCCAGCAGCTTCAAGGGCAAGAACACCGGGGAGCTGTTTTTT; CDR3: CASSFKGKNTGELFF
D: -; V: TRBV5-1; size: -; J: TRBJ1-1; DNA: TGCGCCAGCAGCTTGGAAATATTCCCGAACACTGAAGCTTTCTTT; CDR3: CASSLEIFPNTEAFF
D: -; V: TRBV6-5; size: many; J: TRBJ2-1; DNA: TGTGCCAGCAGTCTCGGAGGGGCACCCTTGAAAGGGCAGTTCTTC; CDR3: CASSLGGAPLKGQFF
D: TRBD2; V: TRBV12-3/TRBV12-4; size: many; J: TRBJ2-3; DNA: TGTGCCAGCAGTCCCATAGCGGGAGGGCCGAGCACAGATACGCAGTATTTT; CDR3: CASSPIAGGPSTDTQYF